A selection of T cell receptor beta chains follows, all from one sample in a study of CD8 T cells in ankylosing spondylitis. TCRdb used MiXCR to reprocess the 5' RACE reads, holding one entry per CDR3 protein. The sample has approximately 25,000 distinct CDR3 sequences, roughly 2.5% seen once. Sequenced: blood, either unsorted or a sorted T cell fraction (not recorded which). The receptors derive from a female donor with ankylosing spondylitis or in good health (not recorded which). Both conserved end residues are part of each CDR3. D genes are given only for firm matches. The size entry is marked missing in some rows and otherwise reads once, few, many or a size class.

many | TRBJ1-2 | - | TRBV9 | TGTGCCAGCAGCGTAGAAGGGGTCCCGTTCTACACCTTC | CASSVEGVPFYTF
many | TRBJ2-6 | - | TRBV9 | TGTGCCAGCAGCGTAGGTTACTCTGGGGCCAACGTCCTGACTTTC | CASSVGYSGANVLTF
many | TRBJ2-7 | TRBD1 | TRBV9 | TGTGCCAGCAACCCTAATCCAGGGGGTTCACTCTACGAGCAGTACTTC | CASNPNPGGSLYEQYF
many | TRBJ1-2 | - | TRBV9 | TGTGCCAGCAGCCCCCGGGGGGGGCACGGCTACACCTTC | CASSPRGGHGYTF
many | TRBJ2-1 | - | TRBV9 | TGTGCCAGCAGCACACACAATGAGCAGTTCTTC | CASSTHNEQFF
many | TRBJ2-3 | TRBD2 | TRBV9 | TGTGCCAGCAGCGCCTTAGCGGGGTCGGGCACAGATACGCAGTATTTT | CASSALAGSGTDTQYF
many | TRBJ2-5 | - | TRBV9 | TGTGCCAGCAGCGTAGCTTCGCAGCAAGAGACCCAGTACTTC | CASSVASQQETQYF
many | TRBJ2-1 | TRBD1 | TRBV9 | TGTGCCAGCAGCGTAGACGGGACAGGGATATTCAATGAGCAGTTCTTC | CASSVDGTGIFNEQFF
many | TRBJ2-3 | - | TRBV9 | TGTGCCAGCAGCCCGGGGGCCACCGGGGATACGCAGTATTTT | CASSPGATGDTQYF
many | TRBJ2-7 | TRBD2 | TRBV9 | TGTGCCAGCAGCGTTAGCGGGGGGTACTCCTACGAGCAGTACTTC | CASSVSGGYSYEQYF
many | TRBJ2-2 | - | TRBV9 | TGTGCCAGCAGCCCGCTAGCGTCGAACACCGGGGAGCTGTTTTTT | CASSPLASNTGELFF
many | TRBJ2-1 | - | TRBV9 | TGTGCCAGCAGCGCTGACTCTTCCGGTAGCTGGTCCTACAATGAGCAGTTCTTC | CASSADSSGSWSYNEQFF
many | TRBJ1-2 | - | TRBV9 | TGTGCCAGCAGCGTAGCACAGGAGTATGGCTACACCTTC | CASSVAQEYGYTF
many | TRBJ1-6 | - | TRBV9 | TGTGCCAGCAGCGCGGCAGACAGTTATAATTCACCCCTCCACTTT | CASSAADSYNSPLHF
many | TRBJ2-2 | TRBD1 | TRBV9 | TGTGCCAGCAGCCCCCGGACAGGGTCAAACACCGGGGAGCTGTTTTTT | CASSPRTGSNTGELFF
many | TRBJ2-2 | - | TRBV9 | TGTGCCAGCAGCTCAGGGCCCGGGACCCTACGGAACACCGGGGAGCTGTTTTTT | CASSSGPGTLRNTGELFF
- | TRBJ1-1 | - | TRBV21-1 | TGTGCCAGCAGGACGAGGCTAGGAGTCCAACGTTCGGACACTGAAGCTTTCTTT | CASRTRLGVQRSDTEAFF
many | TRBJ1-1 | - | TRBV9 | TGTGCCAGCAGCGTCATCGGGGGGGTGAACACTGAAGCTTTCTTT | CASSVIGGVNTEAFF
many | TRBJ1-6 | - | TRBV9 | TGTGCCAGCAGCCCGACCTCGACCGAAGAGGCTCCCCTCCACTTT | CASSPTSTEEAPLHF
many | TRBJ2-6 | - | TRBV9 | TGTGCCAGCAGCGCTAGTACAGGCTACTCTGGGGCCAACGTCCTGACTTTC | CASSASTGYSGANVLTF
many | TRBJ2-3 | TRBD2 | TRBV9 | TGTGCCAGCAGCGAAACTCTGGGCGGGGGGCGCACAGATACGCAGTATTTT | CASSETLGGGRTDTQYF
many | TRBJ2-1 | - | TRBV9 | TGTGCCAGCAGCCGGGACGGAAGCTCCTACAATGAGCAGTTCTTC | CASSRDGSSYNEQFF
many | TRBJ1-5 | - | TRBV7-3 | TGTGCCAGCCCGCCAGAGGGCAGAAATCAGCCCCAGCATTTT | CASPPEGRNQPQHF
many | TRBJ1-1 | TRBD1 | TRBV9 | TGTGCCAGCAGCGCCCCGGACAGGGGACCCACTGAAGCTTTCTTT | CASSAPDRGPTEAFF
many | TRBJ2-2 | - | TRBV9 | TGTGCCAGCAGCGTAGGCCGGTGGGGCGCCGGGGAGCTGTTTTTT | CASSVGRWGAGELFF
many | TRBJ2-1 | TRBD2 | TRBV9 | TGTGCCAGCAGCGTCGGCGCTAGCGGCTCCTACAATGAGCAGTTCTTC | CASSVGASGSYNEQFF
many | TRBJ2-2 | TRBD2 | TRBV9 | TGTGCCAGCAGCGTAGCGGCGGGAGGGCGAACCGGGGAGCTGTTTTTT | CASSVAAGGRTGELFF
many | TRBJ1-5 | - | TRBV9 | TGTGCCAGCAGCGTAGAACCGGCGACGCCCCAGCATTTT | CASSVEPATPQHF
many | TRBJ2-3 | - | TRBV9 | TGTGCCAGCAGCGTAGCTACGGTAACAGATACGCAGTATTTT | CASSVATVTDTQYF
many | TRBJ1-4 | - | TRBV9 | TGTGCCAGCAGCGTGGGTGAAGGTAATAATGAAAAACTGTTTTTT | CASSVGEGNNEKLFF
many | TRBJ1-4 | TRBD1 | TRBV9 | TGTGCCAGCAGCTCCGTACAGGGGGCGCTTGAAAAACTGTTTTTT | CASSSVQGALEKLFF
many | TRBJ2-5 | - | TRBV9 | TGTGCCAGCAGCGCCACCGTGTCATCAGAGACCCAGTACTTC | CASSATVSSETQYF
many | TRBJ2-1 | TRBD2 | TRBV9 | TGTGCCAGCAGCGTCCTAGCGGGCAGCTCCTACAATGAGCAGTTCTTC | CASSVLAGSSYNEQFF
many | TRBJ1-1 | - | TRBV9 | TGTGCCAGCAGCCCAACCGCGGCTGTGAACACTGAAGCTTTCTTT | CASSPTAAVNTEAFF
many | TRBJ1-2 | - | TRBV9 | TGTGCCAGCAGCGTAGTGGGGGGCGCATTGGATGGCTACACCTTC | CASSVVGGALDGYTF
many | TRBJ2-1 | - | TRBV9 | TGTGCCAGCAGCGTAAATCTGGGCGGGACAACCTACAATGAGCAGTTCTTC | CASSVNLGGTTYNEQFF
many | TRBJ2-7 | TRBD1 | TRBV9 | TGTGCCAGCAGCGTAGGGACAGGGGGTCCCTACTACGAGCAGTACTTC | CASSVGTGGPYYEQYF
many | TRBJ2-2 | TRBD1 | TRBV9 | TGTGCCAGCAGCCCAATAGGGACAGGGGCCTCCGGGGAGCTTTTTTTT | CASSPIGTGASGELFF
many | TRBJ2-3 | TRBD1 | TRBV9 | TGTGCCAGCAGCTTCGGGACAGGGGGTGCAGATACGCAGTATTTT | CASSFGTGGADTQYF
- | TRBJ1-1 | - | TRBV9 | TGTGCCAGCAGCCCCCGGACATACACTGAAGCTTTCTTT | CASSPRTYTEAFF
many | TRBJ1-1 | - | TRBV9 | TGTGCCAGCAGTAATACAGGGACCGTGAACACTGAAGCTTTCTTT | CASSNTGTVNTEAFF
many | TRBJ2-3 | TRBD2 | TRBV9 | TGTGCCAGCAGCGCAGCGGGACTAGCGGGGGGTGTTGCTACGCAGTATTTT | CASSAAGLAGGVATQYF
many | TRBJ2-7 | - | TRBV9 | TGTGCCAGCTCCCGCGTCGGCCACCTCTCCTACGAGCAGTACTTC | CASSRVGHLSYEQYF
many | TRBJ2-3 | TRBD2 | TRBV9 | TGTGCCAGCAGCGCCGCAGGGACTAGTGTGGATACGCAGTATTTT | CASSAAGTSVDTQYF
many | TRBJ2-6 | - | TRBV9 | TGTGCCAGCAGCGTTCCAGGGTCTGGGGCCAACGTCCTGACTTTC | CASSVPGSGANVLTF
many | TRBJ2-1 | TRBD2 | TRBV9 | TGTGCCAGCAGCGTAGCTTGGGGGGGAGCATACAATGAGCAGTTCTTC | CASSVAWGGAYNEQFF
many | TRBJ1-3 | - | TRBV9 | TGTGCCAGCAGCGTAGCTTCGGGGTTTGGTGGAAACACCATATATTTT | CASSVASGFGGNTIYF